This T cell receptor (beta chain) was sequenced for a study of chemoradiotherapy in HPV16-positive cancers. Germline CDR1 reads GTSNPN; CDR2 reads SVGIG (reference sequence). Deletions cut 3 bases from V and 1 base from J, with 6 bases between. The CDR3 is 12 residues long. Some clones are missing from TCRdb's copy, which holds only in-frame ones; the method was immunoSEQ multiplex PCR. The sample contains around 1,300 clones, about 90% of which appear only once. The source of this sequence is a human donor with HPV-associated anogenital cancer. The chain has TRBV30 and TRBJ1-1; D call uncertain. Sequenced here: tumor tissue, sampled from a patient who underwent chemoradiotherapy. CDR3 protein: CAWRVGNTEAFF. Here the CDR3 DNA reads TGTGCCTGGAGGGTTGGGAACACTGAAGCTTTCTTT.